This T cell receptor beta chain was recovered during a study of sequential checkpoint blockade in melanoma (dated by TCRdb to about 2019). Regarding the study in general: Patients were assigned by 1:1 randomization to either first-line nivolumab followed by ipilimumab (arm A) or ipilimumab followed by nivolumab (arm B). Both trial sequences were followed by maintenance nivolumab. Study-level results and caveats: Validation of the response-prediction model combining TCR metrics and mutation burden is needed in larger, independent patient cohorts.

The meaning of the sample's treatment or condition label: randomized to nivolumab then ipilimumab (arm A) or the reverse (arm B). None of the patients in the trial had previously been given DNA-damaging chemotherapy. A FACS Aria II flow cytometer was used to sort live CD3+CD8+ cells that were negative for CD19 and CD56 from thawed PBMCs. CheckMate 064, a randomized, open-label phase II trial of sequential checkpoint blockade, was the source of the samples, all of which came from patients with melanoma. Peripheral blood mononuclear cells were collected by leukapheresis, purified using Ficoll-Paque, and frozen in human serum containing roughly 9.1% DMSO. Immediately after sorting, the purity of sorted blood CD3+CD8+ cells was verified to be >98%, after which DNA was extracted. The immunoSEQ Assay was used to immunosequence TCRbeta CDR3 regions from genomic DNA. Before high-throughput sequencing, the genomic DNA was amplified using bias-controlled multiplex PCR. The study's processing was this. To quantify the absolute abundance of each unique TCRbeta CDR3 region, the sequences were collapsed and filtered. Clonality was defined as 1 minus Pielou's evenness and was calculated using productive rearrangements only. A previously published method was used to identify clones with significantly greater frequencies in on-treatment samples than in baseline samples. The table comes from immuneACCESS by way of TCRdb, which keeps in-frame sequences with V and J called. Part of the clones is missing from these tables; in studies checked, under half for an unresolved V gene and the rest for unknown reasons. From that table come the V and J calls and clone size; the DNA was used to work out D and trimming. This sample is represented by approximately 13,000 clones; 65% to 75% of them were singletons. The ten most abundant clones make up roughly 25% of the sample.

This clone is medium-sized (0.01 to 0.1%) in terms of sample share. What antigen it recognizes has not been identified. No much larger clone is present one base from it, and per-base qualities are unavailable. This TCR was recovered from a human donor with melanoma. The source was CD8+ T cells sorted from blood (inferred from file names), collected from a patient given nivolumab and ipilimumab in sequence.

CDR3 protein: CASSYERVFGYTF. Here is the DNA: TGTGCCAGCAGTTACGAGAGAGTCTTTGGCTACACCTTC. Recombination connected TRBV6-5 to TRBJ1-2; the D segment cannot be called with confidence. There are 13 amino acids in the CDR3, from cysteine to phenylalanine inclusive. The CDR3 DNA has 39 bases and is translated from base 1. V and J are truncated by 2 bases and 7 bases respectively, leaving an intervening sequence of 11 bases. The germline V gene sets CDR1 to MNHEY and CDR2 to SVGAGI.